One sample yielded the 24 T cell receptor beta chains listed below, sequenced in a study of human T cells and chemical hapten exposure. Total RNA was isolated from whole blood that had not been fractionated. TCRdb redid the calling of the 5' RACE reads with MiXCR, one entry per CDR3 protein. The repertoire has about 140,000 distinct CDR3 sequences, 4.1% of them found once; the top ten carry over 1.2%. These receptors were obtained from a female donor in good health.

This chain uses TRBV3-1 with TRBJ2-1, with D perhaps matching TRBD2 (6 bases). Trimming took off 10 bases at V and 0 bases at J, with 16 bases between the two ends. From germline, CDR1 is LGHDT and CDR2 YNNKEL (reference sequence). This CDR3 contains 15 residues. CDR3 nucleotides: TGTGCCAACGCCAGGGCGGGAAGCTCCTACAATGAGCAGTTCTTC. It encodes CANARAGSSYNEQFF.

The chain joins TRBV12-3 or TRBV12-4 to TRBJ1-2, with TRBD1 as a possible D gene (5 bases). There are 13 residues in the CDR3. Trimming cost V 3 bases and J 12 bases, with 17 bases left between them. CDR3 amino acids: CASSLSGARGDTF. CDR3 DNA sequence: TGTGCCAGCAGTTTGTCCGGGGCGCGAGGCGACACCTTC.

There are many counts of this clonotype. The chain couples TRBV19 to TRBJ2-3; possible D gene TRBD2, 5 bases. Germline V gene lookup returns CDR1 LNHDA and CDR2 SQIVND (reference sequence). Trimming stripped 5 bases from V and 6 bases from J, with 12 bases between. This CDR3 contains 13 residues. The CDR3 DNA sequence: TGTGCCAGTAGTCGTCAGAGAGGGGATACGCAGTATTTT. Protein sequence: CASSRQRGDTQYF.

This clonotype was seen at least ten times. This chain links TRBV18 with TRBJ2-2; 8 bases line up with TRBD1. This CDR3 comprises 17 residues. CDR1 KGHSH and CDR2 LQKENI come from the germline V gene. The ends lost 0 bases at V and 2 bases at J; junction bases unmatched: 5. This chain's CDR3 is CASSPPRTGFNTGELFF. DNA for the CDR3: TGTGCCAGCTCACCACCAAGGACAGGGTTTAACACCGGGGAGCTGTTTTTT.

This clonotype came up many times. The rearrangement links TRBV18 to TRBJ1-2, with D unresolved. Trimming pared 2 bases from V and 2 bases from J, leaving 9 bases between. The CDR3 is made up of 14 amino acids. CDR1 is KGHSH and CDR2 is LQKENI in the germline V gene. CDR3 residues: CASSPGRLNYGYTF. The CDR3 DNA follows: TGTGCCAGCTCACCAGGACGGTTAAACTATGGCTACACCTTC. The whole variable domain, remainder taken from reference TRBV18 and TRBJ1-2, is NAGVMQNPRHLVRRRGQEARLRCSPMKGHSHVYWYRQLPEEGLKFMVYLQKENIIDESGMPKERFSAEFPKEGPSILRIQQVVRGDSAAYFCASSPGRLNYGYTFGSGTRLTVV.

This clonotype has at least ten counts. The J gene is TRBJ1-5, the V gene TRBV10-2; 7 bases match TRBD1. Germline CDR1 is WSHSY and CDR2 is SAAADI. V shed 7 bases, J shed 7 bases, and the junction held 19 bases outside the gene matches. This CDR3 comprises 17 residues. CDR3 region: CASMRKKQGPAWQPQHF. For the CDR3, the DNA is TGCGCCAGCATGAGGAAAAAACAGGGGCCGGCGTGGCAGCCCCAGCATTTT.

This clonotype was recorded many times. The chain couples TRBV5-6 to TRBJ1-3; a possible D gene is TRBD1 (6 bases). V gave up 1 base and J gave up 0 bases, with 17 bases separating them. The germline CDR1 and CDR2 sequences are SGHDT and YYEEEE. The CDR3 is 18 amino acids. Here the CDR3 reads CASSLTLRTALSGNTIYF. Here the CDR3 DNA reads TGTGCCAGCAGCTTGACGCTTAGGACAGCCCTCTCTGGAAACACCATATATTTT.

This clonotype was observed many times. V and J are TRBV6-1 and TRBJ1-5; D call uncertain. V lost 6 bases to trimming and J lost 6 bases, with 12 bases between them. Looked up from germline, CDR1 is MNHNS and CDR2 is SASEGT. The CDR3 length is 13 residues. CDR3 residues: CASSANQVQPQHF. DNA of the CDR3: TGTGCCAGCAGCGCCAACCAGGTTCAGCCCCAGCATTTT.

The genes are TRBV7-8 and TRBJ2-3; D unresolved. There are 18 residues in the CDR3. Between the trimmed V and J ends, which lost 1 base and 3 bases, there was a span of 20 bases. Germline V CDR1 and CDR2: SGHVS, FQNEAQ. CDR3 sequence (DNA): TGTGCCAGCAGCTTAGATTTTGGGTCTGTCTGGCATACAGATACGCAGTATTTT. Translated, it gives CASSLDFGSVWHTDTQYF.

This clonotype showed up many times. Here the CDR3 reads CASSLWMGPLNTEAFF. The CDR3 DNA sequence: TGTGCCAGTAGTCTCTGGATGGGTCCGTTGAACACTGAAGCTTTCTTT. This sequence joins TRBV19 and TRBJ1-1; D is unresolved. Trimming stripped 5 bases from V and 0 bases from J, with 16 bases between. The CDR3 covers 16 residues. CDR1 is LNHDA, CDR2 SQIVND, per germline (reference sequence).

This clonotype was detected only a few times. The genes are TRBV12-3 or TRBV12-4 and TRBJ1-1; a weak D match, TRBD1 (6 bases). V was cut by 1 base and J by 7 bases, with 10 bases left in between. This CDR3 is built from 13 residues. CDR3 loop: CASSLVQGGEAFF. The CDR3 nucleotides read TGTGCCAGCAGTTTAGTACAGGGCGGTGAAGCTTTCTTT.

This clonotype has a count of ten or more. The chain couples TRBV11-2 to TRBJ1-6, with D unclear. The V gene lost 0 bases and the J gene lost 10 bases, with 16 bases spanning the gap. CDR1 is SGHAT and CDR2 is FQNNGV in the germline V gene. The length of the CDR3 is 16 residues. The CDR3: CASSLDAGAGMSPLHF. CDR3 DNA sequence: TGTGCCAGCAGCTTAGACGCGGGAGCTGGCATGTCACCCCTCCACTTT.

The DNA for the CDR3 is TGTGCCAGCAGCCAAGTCGGGACAGGGGCGTCGGAGCTGTTTTTT. Translation gives CASSQVGTGASELFF. The chain has TRBV3-1 and TRBJ2-2, with 10 nucleotides matching TRBD1. The CDR3 runs to 15 residues. Per the germline V gene, CDR1 is LGHDT and CDR2 is YNNKEL (reference sequence). After removal of 1 base from V and 10 bases from J, the junction contained 6 bases not matched to a gene. Combining the CDR3 with reference TRBV3-1 and TRBJ2-2 gives the whole variable domain DTAVSQTPKYLVTQMGNDKSIKCEQNLGHDTMYWYKQDSKKFLKIMFSYNNKELIINETVPNRFSPKSPDKAHLNLHINSLELGDSAVYFCASSQVGTGASELFFGEGSRLTVL.

This clonotype was found many times. The chain has TRBV19 and TRBJ2-4; D is ambiguous. The germline CDR1 and CDR2 sequences are LNHDA and SQIVND (reference sequence). Trimming took 3 bases from V and 1 from J, leaving 7 bases between them. The CDR3 sequence is 14 residues long. The DNA of the CDR3 is TGTGCCAGTAGTATTGGGCTGGCCAAAAACATTCAGTACTTC. It yields the protein CASSIGLAKNIQYF.

This clonotype was recorded at least ten times. The CDR3 DNA is TGTGCCAGCAGTAAGCCGGGACAGGGAGTTCAGCCCCAGCATTTT. Encoded protein: CASSKPGQGVQPQHF. This chain uses TRBV6-6 with TRBJ1-5, with 9 bases that match TRBD1. V lost 5 bases, J lost 6 bases, and 8 bases stayed unmatched. Germline CDR1 reads MNHNY; CDR2 reads SVGAGI (reference sequence). CDR3 length: 15 amino acids.

This clonotype was recorded many times. The junction does not match germline at one end; this may be a read error. The chain recombines TRBV5-1 with TRBJ2-3; 8 nucleotides agree with TRBD2. CDR3 length: 14 residues. CDR1 SGHRS and CDR2 YFSETQ come from the germline V gene. The CDR3 coding sequence is TGCACCAGCAACGGGGGGGATAACACAGATACGCAGTATTTT. As protein: CTSNGGDNTDTQYF.

This clonotype appeared many times. This chain joins TRBV29-1 and TRBJ2-7, with D possibly called TRBD1 or TRBD2 (5 bases each). The germline V gene has CDR1 SQVTM and CDR2 ANQGSEA. V lost 5 bases and J 2 bases, leaving 10 bases between the germline ends. The CDR3 contains 12 residues. CDR3 protein: CSVLGETYEQYF. The DNA of the CDR3 is TGCAGCGTTTTGGGGGAAACCTACGAGCAGTACTTC.

This clonotype has at least ten counts. Here the CDR3 DNA reads TGCAGTGCGAACCACAGGGGGGTCTACAATGAGCAGTTCTTC. Protein sequence: CSANHRGVYNEQFF. The chain links TRBV20-1 to TRBJ2-1, with TRBD1 identical over 8 bases. The V gene's germline CDR1 is DFQATT and CDR2 SNEGSKA (reference sequence). V shed 6 bases, J shed 3 bases, and the junction held 7 bases outside the gene matches. This CDR3 is 14 amino acids long.

This clonotype appeared many times. The V call is TRBV7-2, the J call TRBJ1-1; weak D call: TRBD1 (6 bases). This CDR3 spans 16 amino acids. The V and J ends lost 1 base and 5 bases respectively, with 17 bases between them. Germline CDR1 reads SGHTA; CDR2 reads FQGNSA. The CDR3 DNA reads as TGTGCCAGCAGCTTAGGAGGGGACATTTGGGAGACTGAAGCTTTCTTT. Residues: CASSLGGDIWETEAFF. The full variable domain, in which reference TRBV7-2 and TRBJ1-1 provide the parts outside the CDR3, is GAGVSQSPSNKVTEKGKDVELRCDPISGHTALYWYRQSLGQGLEFLIYFQGNSAPDKSGLPSDRFSAERTGGSVSTLTIQRTQQEDSAVYLCASSLGGDIWETEAFFGQGTRLTVV.

A few counts support this clonotype. The rearrangement uses TRBV20-1 and TRBJ1-5, with D perhaps matching TRBD1 (5 bases). Germline V gene sequence: CDR1 DFQATT, CDR2 SNEGSKA (reference sequence). The CDR3 spans 14 residues. With 4 bases removed from V and 7 bases from J, the gap between germline ends came to 17 bases. Written as DNA, the CDR3 is TGCAGTGCTAAGACAGTGAGGGGAGGACAGCCCCAGCATTTT. Residues: CSAKTVRGGQPQHF.

This clonotype was seen repeatedly, ten times or more. V gene TRBV6-2 or TRBV6-3 combines with J gene TRBJ2-1; 8 nucleotides agree with TRBD1. CDR1 MNHEY and CDR2 SVGEGT come from the germline V gene. This CDR3 is built from 16 residues. The junction had 10 bases not matched to a gene; V was cut back by 6 bases and J by 3 bases. The DNA of the CDR3 is TGTGCCAGCAGCCCGCGGACAGGGCTTAACTACAATGAGCAGTTCTTC. Its translation: CASSPRTGLNYNEQFF.

This clonotype has ten or more counts. The V call is TRBV7-2, the J call TRBJ2-3, with TRBD2 matching 7 bases. Losses at the gene ends were 6 bases for V and 7 bases for J; bases not matched to a gene: 10. This CDR3 is 14 amino acids long. The germline V gene has CDR1 SGHTA and CDR2 FQGNSA. This CDR3 reads CASRFGLEGNTQYF. CDR3 in DNA: TGTGCCAGCAGATTCGGACTAGAAGGAAATACGCAGTATTTT.

The chain joins TRBV11-2 to TRBJ2-3; D call uncertain. The CDR3 totals 15 residues. The germline gives CDR1 SGHAT, CDR2 FQNNGV. Trimming took off 5 bases at V and 3 bases at J, with 15 bases between the two ends. CDR3 loop: CASSPDVLATDTQYF. The CDR3 nucleotides are TGTGCCAGCAGCCCAGATGTCCTGGCTACAGATACGCAGTATTTT.

This clonotype was observed many times. This chain joins TRBV5-8 and TRBJ2-3; no clear D. Trimming shortened V by 1 base and J by 0 bases, and 3 bases separated the two germline ends. Germline V lookup: CDR1 SGHTS, CDR2 YDEGEE. There are 13 residues in the CDR3. The CDR3 loop is CASSLSSTDTQYF. The CDR3 nucleotides are TGTGCCAGCAGCTTGTCTAGCACAGATACGCAGTATTTT.